The clone carrying this T cell receptor beta chain was observed a single time. This CDR3 has 14 residues. CDR1 and CDR2 from the germline V gene are LNHDA and SQIVND (reference sequence). Trimming took off 4 bases at V and 3 bases at J, with 12 bases between the two ends. The data were taken from a study of blood T cell repertoires in COVID-19. How the authors handled the data: Scientists estimated how many nucleated cells there were by amplifying reference gene primers. TCRdb's copy holds only in-frame clones and misses some; the assay was immunoSEQ multiplex PCR. Clone size and the V and J calls come from that table; the DNA yielded D and trimming. The sample gives approximately 47,000 clones, more than 75% of which show up once; under 6% is in the top ten.

The sequence was collected from a woman aged 55 to 70 with acute or convalescent COVID-19. Sequencing was performed on peripheral blood. The V gene is TRBV19, the J gene TRBJ1-1; D possibly corresponds to TRBD1 (6 bases). CDR3 loop: CASSTGVQYTEAFF. CDR3 in DNA: TGTGCCAGTAGTACAGGGGTTCAGTACACTGAAGCTTTCTTT.